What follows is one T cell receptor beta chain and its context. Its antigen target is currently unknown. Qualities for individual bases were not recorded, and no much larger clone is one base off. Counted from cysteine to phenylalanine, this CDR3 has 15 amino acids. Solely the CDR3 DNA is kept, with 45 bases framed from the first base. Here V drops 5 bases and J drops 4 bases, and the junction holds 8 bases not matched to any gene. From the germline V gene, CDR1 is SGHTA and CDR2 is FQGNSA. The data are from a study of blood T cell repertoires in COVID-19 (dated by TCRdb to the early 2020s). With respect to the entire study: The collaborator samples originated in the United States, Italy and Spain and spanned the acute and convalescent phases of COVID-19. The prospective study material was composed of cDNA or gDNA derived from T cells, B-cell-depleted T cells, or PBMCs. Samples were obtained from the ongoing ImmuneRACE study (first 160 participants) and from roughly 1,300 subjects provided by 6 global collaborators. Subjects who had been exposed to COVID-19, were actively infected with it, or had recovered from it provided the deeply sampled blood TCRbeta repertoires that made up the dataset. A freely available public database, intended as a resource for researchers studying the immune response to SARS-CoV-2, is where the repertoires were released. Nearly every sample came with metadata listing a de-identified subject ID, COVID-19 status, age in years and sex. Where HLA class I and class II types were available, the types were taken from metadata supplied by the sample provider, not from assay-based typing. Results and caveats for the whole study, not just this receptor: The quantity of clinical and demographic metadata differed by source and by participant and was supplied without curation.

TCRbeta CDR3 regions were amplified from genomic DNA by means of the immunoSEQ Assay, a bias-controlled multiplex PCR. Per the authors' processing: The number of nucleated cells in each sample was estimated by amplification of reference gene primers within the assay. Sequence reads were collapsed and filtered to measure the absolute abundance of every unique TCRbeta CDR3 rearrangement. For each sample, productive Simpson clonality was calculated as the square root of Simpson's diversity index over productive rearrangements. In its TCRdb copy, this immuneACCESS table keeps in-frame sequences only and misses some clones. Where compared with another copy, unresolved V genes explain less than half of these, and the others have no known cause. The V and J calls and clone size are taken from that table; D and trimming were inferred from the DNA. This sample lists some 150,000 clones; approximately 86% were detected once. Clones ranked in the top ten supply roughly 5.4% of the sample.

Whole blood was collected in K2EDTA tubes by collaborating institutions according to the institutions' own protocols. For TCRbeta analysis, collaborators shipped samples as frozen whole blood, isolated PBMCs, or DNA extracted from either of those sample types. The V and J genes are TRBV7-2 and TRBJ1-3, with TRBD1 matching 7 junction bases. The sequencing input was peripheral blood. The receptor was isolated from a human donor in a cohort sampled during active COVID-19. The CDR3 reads CASSPWDSGGNTIYF. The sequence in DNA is TGTGCCAGCAGCCCTTGGGACAGCGGAGGAAACACCATATATTTT.